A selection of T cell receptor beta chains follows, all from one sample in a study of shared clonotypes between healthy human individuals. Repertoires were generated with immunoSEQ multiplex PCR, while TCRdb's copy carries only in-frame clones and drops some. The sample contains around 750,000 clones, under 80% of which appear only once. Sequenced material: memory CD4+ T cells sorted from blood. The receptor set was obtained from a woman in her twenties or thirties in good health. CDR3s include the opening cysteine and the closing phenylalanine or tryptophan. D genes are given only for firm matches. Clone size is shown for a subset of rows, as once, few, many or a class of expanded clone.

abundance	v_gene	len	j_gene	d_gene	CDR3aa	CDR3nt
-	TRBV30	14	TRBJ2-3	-	CAWSVLGRTDTQYF	TGTGCCTGGAGTGTACTTGGTCGCACAGATACGCAGTATTTT
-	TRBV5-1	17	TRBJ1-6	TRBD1	CASSPGAGQGANSPLHF	TGCGCCAGCAGCCCGGGGGCCGGACAGGGGGCGAATTCACCCCTCCACTTT
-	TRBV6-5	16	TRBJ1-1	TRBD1	CASSYTFGQGGTEAFF	TGTGCCAGCAGTTACACCTTCGGACAGGGCGGCACTGAAGCTTTCTTT
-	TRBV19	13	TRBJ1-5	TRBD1	CASGGTGNQPQHF	TGTGCCAGTGGCGGGACAGGCAATCAGCCCCAGCATTTT
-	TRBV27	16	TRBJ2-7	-	CASSSLLAPKPYEQYF	TGTGCCAGCAGTTCCCTCCTAGCGCCCAAACCTTACGAGCAGTACTTC
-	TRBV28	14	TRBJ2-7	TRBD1	CASSFGTASYEQYF	TGTGCCAGCAGTTTCGGGACAGCGTCCTACGAGCAGTACTTC
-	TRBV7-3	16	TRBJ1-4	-	CASSLKWQGTNEKLFF	TGTGCCAGCAGCTTAAAGTGGCAGGGTACTAATGAAAAACTGTTTTTT
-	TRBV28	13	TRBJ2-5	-	CASSRPLVGAQYF	TGTGCCAGCAGTCGGCCCCTCGTCGGGGCCCAGTACTTC
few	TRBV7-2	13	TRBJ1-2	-	CASSASRVYGYTF	TGTGCCAGCAGCGCGTCCAGAGTCTATGGCTACACCTTC
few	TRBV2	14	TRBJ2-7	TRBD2	CASSGTSGAYEQYF	TGTGCCAGCAGTGGGACTAGCGGCGCCTACGAGCAGTACTTC
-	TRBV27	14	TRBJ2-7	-	CASRRTNLPYEQYF	TGTGCCAGCAGACGGACTAATCTTCCCTACGAGCAGTACTTC
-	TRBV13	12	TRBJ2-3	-	CASSFRGATQYF	TGTGCCAGCAGCTTTAGGGGAGCCACGCAGTATTTT
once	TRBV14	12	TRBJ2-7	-	CASSQHSCEQYF	TGTGCCAGCAGCCAACATAGTTGCGAGCAGTACTTC
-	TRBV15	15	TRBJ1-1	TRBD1	CATSRGRTGDPEAFF	TGTGCCACCAGCAGAGGGAGGACAGGGGACCCTGAAGCTTTCTTT
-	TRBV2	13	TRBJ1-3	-	CASREESGNTIYF	TGTGCCAGCAGGGAGGAGTCTGGAAACACCATATATTTT
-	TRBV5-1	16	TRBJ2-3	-	CASSLALAPSTDTQYF	TGCGCCAGCAGCTTGGCCCTAGCGCCTAGCACAGATACGCAGTATTTT